A single sample is the source of the 11 T cell receptor beta chains below, sequenced in a study of CD8+CD57+ T cells in acquired aplastic anemia. The use of genomic DNA as template underpinned the TCR beta VDJ and CDR3 profiling. TCRdb reanalysed the reads using MiXCR and keeps one entry per CDR3 protein. The sample holds 150,000 to 180,000 distinct CDR3 sequences, about 52% seen once. All sequencing subjects had displayed CD8+CD57+ cell expansion on flow cytometry. The sequenced material came from sorted CD4+, CD8+, or CD8+CD57+ T cells (not recorded which) from PBMCs. The receptors stem from a human donor with aplastic anemia.

V usage is TRBV25-1 and J usage is TRBJ2-7, with a possible D match to TRBD2 (6 bases). V shed 4 bases and J shed 4 bases, with 11 bases lying between them. This CDR3 is 13 amino acids long. Germline V CDR1 and CDR2: MGHDK, SYGVNS. The CDR3 is CASSVGSPYEQYF. CDR3 nucleotides: TGTGCCAGCAGTGTCGGGAGTCCTTACGAGCAGTACTTC.

The chain combines TRBV29-1 with TRBJ2-7; 7 positions agree with TRBD1. CDR1 and CDR2 from the germline V gene are SQVTM and ANQGSEA. Losses at the gene ends were 7 bases for V and 2 bases for J; bases not matched to a gene: 5. There are 12 residues in the CDR3. Here the CDR3 DNA reads TGCAGCGGCAAAGACAGGGCCTACGAGCAGTACTTC. The encoded protein is CSGKDRAYEQYF.

The V call is TRBV2, the J call TRBJ2-1, with 8 nucleotides matching TRBD2. V dropped 5 bases and J dropped 7; count of bases not matched to a gene: 10. This CDR3 contains 15 residues. Germline V gene sequence: CDR1 SNHLY, CDR2 FYNNEI. Here the CDR3 DNA reads TGTGCCAGCAGTTCAGGTAGCGGGGAGTTGAATGAGCAGTTCTTC. It encodes CASSSGSGELNEQFF.

CDR3 sequence (DNA): TGTGCCAGCAGTAGAGACTTCAGAGGGAATTCACCCCTCCACTTT. Translating gives CASSRDFRGNSPLHF. V gene TRBV2 combines with J gene TRBJ1-6, with unresolved D. The germline V gene encodes CDR1 SNHLY and CDR2 FYNNEI. The CDR3 runs 15 residues. V was pared by 5 bases and J by 7 bases, with 15 bases between.

This clonotype was recorded many times. V usage is TRBV9 and J usage is TRBJ1-2, with D possibly matching TRBD1 (6 bases). The CDR3 has 15 amino acids. The V and J ends lost 1 base and 2 bases respectively, with 12 bases between them. The germline CDR1 and CDR2 sequences are SGDLS and YYNGEE. CDR3 DNA: TGTGCCAGCAGCGTAACCGGGGGCGAGAACTATGGCTACACCTTC. Translating it yields CASSVTGGENYGYTF.

As for this clonotype: A clone one base away is much larger, so this may be a read error. The chain employs TRBV6-2 or TRBV6-3 and TRBJ2-7, with a weak D call TRBD1 (5 bases). CDR3 size: 14 residues. Germline lookup yields CDR1 MNHEY and CDR2 SVGEGT. The CDR3 here is CAGSYPGPSYEQYF. The CDR3 region has the DNA TGTGCCGGCAGTTACCCAGGGCCCTCCTACGAGCAGTACTTC.

The V call is TRBV19, the J call TRBJ2-3; D assignment may be TRBD1 or TRBD2 (6 bases each). Trimming left V 6 bases short and J 6 bases short, with 16 bases between. The germline gives CDR1 LNHDA, CDR2 SQIVND (reference sequence). The CDR3 totals 14 residues. CDR3 residues: CASREGGASDTQYF. For the CDR3, the DNA is TGTGCCAGTAGGGAGGGGGGAGCGTCGGATACGCAGTATTTT.

The chain has TRBV7-9 and TRBJ1-2, with D possibly TRBD1 on 5 matching bases. Germline V gene sequence: CDR1 SEHNR, CDR2 FQNEAQ (reference sequence). This CDR3 contains 15 residues. Trimming stripped 5 bases from V and 4 bases from J, with 17 bases between. The CDR3 spells CASSVVEGTSYGYTF. The CDR3 DNA is TGTGCCAGCAGCGTAGTTGAGGGGACCTCCTATGGCTACACCTTC. The full variable domain, with the rest looked up from reference TRBV7-9 and TRBJ1-2, is DTGVSQNPRHKITKRGQNVTFRCDPISEHNRLYWYRQTLGQGPEFLTYFQNEAQLEKSRLLSDRFSAERPKGSFSTLEIQRTEQGDSAMYLCASSVVEGTSYGYTFGSGTRLTVV.

This clonotype was found many times. This may arise from a read error, as a much more abundant clone is one base away. V usage is TRBV6-4 and J usage is TRBJ2-3, with 9 bases aligning to TRBD2. The CDR3 spans 16 residues. Germline V lookup: CDR1 MRHNA, CDR2 SNTAGT. The CDR3 sequence is CASNDSASGGTDTQYF. In nucleotides, the CDR3 is TGTGCCAGCAATGACTCGGCTAGCGGGGGCACAGATACGCAGTATTTT.

The chain employs TRBV3-1 and TRBJ2-3; 8 bases fit TRBD1. V shed 8 bases, J shed 2 bases, and the junction held 9 bases outside the gene matches. The germline V gene has CDR1 LGHDT and CDR2 YNNKEL (reference sequence). This CDR3 contains 15 residues. The DNA for the CDR3 is TGTGCCAGCTCACCGGCGACAGGGGACACAGATACGCAGTATTTT. Translating it yields CASSPATGDTDTQYF.

This rearrangement joins TRBV2 to TRBJ1-3; 9 bases map to TRBD1. J lost 2 bases, V lost 7 bases, and 6 bases had no gene match. The CDR3 spans 15 residues. Germline lookup yields CDR1 SNHLY and CDR2 FYNNEI. As DNA, the CDR3 is TGTGCCAGCAAGGGACAGGGTTACGCTGGAAACACCATATATTTT. This sequence encodes CASKGQGYAGNTIYF.